A single T cell receptor (beta chain) is shown here with its context. Original data processing: Amplification of reference gene primers was used by the study to estimate nucleated cell counts. The protocol was immunoSEQ multiplex PCR, while the TCRdb copy is restricted to in-frame clones and leaves out a portion. V and J calls and clone size are copied from that table; D and trimming were computed from the DNA. The repertoire consists of 300,000 to 350,000 clones, with roughly 89% occurring once and the leading ten covering almost 9.5%. Germline V gives CDR1 DFQATT, CDR2 SNEGSKA (reference sequence). CDR3 length: 10 residues. Trimming removed 6 bases at V and 6 bases at J, with 8 bases between. This entry is derived from a study of blood T cell repertoires in COVID-19. Across the whole study: The United States, Italy and Spain were the sources of the acute and convalescent COVID-19 samples. PBMCs, B-cell-depleted T cells, or T cells provided the cDNA or gDNA that made up the material.

Each recovered donor of Cohort 3 presented with two negative PCRs, clearance, or symptom resolution. This chain uses TRBV20-1 with TRBJ1-2; unclear D gene. The clonotype originates from a woman aged 25 to 45 who had recovered from COVID-19. Sequencing was carried out using PBMCs or T cells enriched from blood (not recorded which). The chain's CDR3 is CSALEDGYTF. CDR3 nucleotides: TGCAGTGCGTTAGAGGATGGCTACACCTTC.